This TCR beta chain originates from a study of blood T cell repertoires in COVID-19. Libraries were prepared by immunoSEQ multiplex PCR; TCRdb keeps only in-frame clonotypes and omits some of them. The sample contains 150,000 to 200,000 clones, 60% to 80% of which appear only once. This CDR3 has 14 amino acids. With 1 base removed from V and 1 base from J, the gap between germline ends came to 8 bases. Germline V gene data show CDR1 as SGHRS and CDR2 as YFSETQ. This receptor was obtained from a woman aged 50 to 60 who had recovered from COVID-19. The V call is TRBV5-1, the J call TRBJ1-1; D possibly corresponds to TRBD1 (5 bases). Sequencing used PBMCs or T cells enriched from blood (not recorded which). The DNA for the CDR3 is TGCGCCAGCAGCTTGCAGGGTACGAACACTGAAGCTTTCTTT. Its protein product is CASSLQGTNTEAFF.